This paragraph covers one T cell receptor beta chain sequence. Its antigen is currently unknown. The sample comes from a study of T cells after yellow fever vaccination. Whole-study results and caveats: Post-booster samples contained most primary-vaccination clones (approximately 96% CD4, around 90% CD8). In FACS-sorted repertoires, abundant clonotypes from the bulk population could appear as contaminants.

Via MiXCR, TCRdb re-called the 5' RACE reads, giving one row per CDR3 protein. The sample holds around 350,000 distinct CDR3 sequences, approximately 6% seen once. The CDR3 is 12 amino acids. CDR1 and CDR2 (germline): MDHEN, SYDVKM. With 7 bases removed from V and 11 bases from J, the gap between germline ends came to 15 bases. The TCR sequence derives from a man between 25 and 39 years old who received the YFV17D yellow fever vaccine. The rearrangement uses TRBV28 and TRBJ2-1; D is uncertain. The source material was PBMCs, sampled 5 days after the yellow fever booster vaccination. The CDR3 bases are TGTGCCAGCATCTCTGTAAACGGACAGCAGTTCTTC. Translation: CASISVNGQQFF.